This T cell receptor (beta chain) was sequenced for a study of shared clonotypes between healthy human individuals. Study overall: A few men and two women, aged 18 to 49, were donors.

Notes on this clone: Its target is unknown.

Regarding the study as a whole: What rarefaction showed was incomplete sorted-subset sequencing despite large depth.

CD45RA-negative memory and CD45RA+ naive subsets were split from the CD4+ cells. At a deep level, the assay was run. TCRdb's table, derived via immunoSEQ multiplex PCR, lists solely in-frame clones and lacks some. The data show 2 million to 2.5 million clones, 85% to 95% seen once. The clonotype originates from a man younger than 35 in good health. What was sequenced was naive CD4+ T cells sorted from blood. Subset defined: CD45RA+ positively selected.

The CDR3 bases are TGTGCCAGCAGTTTAAGTATGGGGGGTGAAGCTTTCTTT. This encodes CASSLSMGGEAFF. The chain links TRBV28 to TRBJ1-1, with D perhaps TRBD1 (5 bases). The CDR3 spans 13 residues. Trimming removed 2 bases at V and 7 bases at J, with 11 bases between. The germline V gene encodes CDR1 MDHEN and CDR2 SYDVKM.